Each of the 32 T cell receptor beta chains below was sequenced from the same sample in a study of monozygotic twins with cystic fibrosis. Data came from immunoSEQ multiplex PCR; TCRdb stores just in-frame clones and leaves some out. Of tens of thousands of clones listed, 84% are singletons. The material sequenced was blood. Receptor source: a girl aged 2-10 years with cystic fibrosis.

The chain employs TRBV2 and TRBJ2-5; 8 bases fit TRBD2. The junction had 10 bases not matched to a gene; V was cut back by 9 bases and J by 4 bases. The CDR3 covers 14 residues. The V gene's germline CDR1 is SNHLY and CDR2 FYNNEI. CDR3 DNA: TGTGCCAGTAGCCGCGGGGGGCGTGGAGAGACCCAGTACTTC. The encoded protein is CASSRGGRGETQYF.

The V gene is TRBV4-1, the J gene TRBJ2-3; 11 nucleotides align to TRBD2. This CDR3 is built from 16 residues. V shed 2 bases and J 2 bases; nucleotides not matched to a gene: 3. Per the germline V gene, CDR1 is MGHRA and CDR2 is YSYEKL. CDR3 in DNA: TGCGCCAGCAGCCAACTAGCGGGGGGAAACACAGATACGCAGTATTTT. As protein: CASSQLAGGNTDTQYF.

The V and J genes are TRBV5-4 and TRBJ2-2, with unresolved D. Germline V lookup: CDR1 SGHNT, CDR2 YYREEE (reference sequence). Trimming took 0 bases from V and 4 from J, leaving 13 bases between them. The CDR3 has 16 amino acids. In nucleotides, the CDR3 is TGTGCCAGCAGCTTGGGGCCCGGTGTGGCCACCGGGGAGCTGTTTTTT. Translating it yields CASSLGPGVATGELFF.

This clone was seen a handful of times. J is TRBJ1-1 and V is TRBV6-5; TRBD1 agrees at 8 bases. Trimming removed 11 bases from V and 6 bases from J; junction bases left unmatched: 5. The germline V gene has CDR1 MNHEY and CDR2 SVGAGI. There are 11 residues in the CDR3. CDR3 residues: CAARQGPEAFF. CDR3 in DNA: TGTGCCGCCCGACAGGGGCCTGAAGCTTTCTTT.

The rearrangement joins TRBV6-5 to TRBJ2-3; 7 bases map to TRBD2. Germline V gives CDR1 MNHEY, CDR2 SVGAGI. This CDR3 contains 16 residues. The V and J ends lost 4 bases and 2 bases, in that order; junction bases with no gene match: 9. CDR3 DNA sequence: TGTGCCAGCAGTTTTTCGGCTAGCGGACACACAGATACGCAGTATTTT. This sequence encodes CASSFSASGHTDTQYF.

V gene TRBV6-5 combines with J gene TRBJ2-3; 9 bases are shared with TRBD2. CDR1 and CDR2 (germline): MNHEY, SVGAGI. The trim removed 2 bases at V and 1 base at J, leaving 1 base unmatched. CDR3 length equals 15 residues. CDR3 loop: CASSYGTSRTDTQYF. CDR3 in DNA: TGTGCCAGCAGTTACGGGACTAGCCGCACAGATACGCAGTATTTT.

This clone was counted a single time. The rearrangement joins TRBV30 to TRBJ2-3; maybe TRBD2 (6 bases). V lost 0 bases and J lost 5, with 12 bases in between. This CDR3 has 14 residues. CDR1 and CDR2 from the germline V gene are GTSNPN and SVGIG (reference sequence). CDR3 sequence (DNA): TGTGCCTGGAGTGTATGGGGGGTGGGAGATACGCAGTATTTT. This codes for CAWSVWGVGDTQYF.

CDR3 amino acids: CASSARGDTEAFF. DNA for the CDR3: TGTGCCAGCAGTGCCCGGGGGGACACTGAAGCTTTCTTT. The V and J genes are TRBV2 and TRBJ1-1; possibly TRBD1 for D (5 bases). The V end lost 4 bases, the J end lost 3 bases, and 9 bases lay between the germline ends. The V gene's germline CDR1 is SNHLY and CDR2 FYNNEI. The CDR3 consists of 13 residues.

In regard to this clone: Other DNA sequences in the sample encode the same CDR3. This chain joins TRBV6-5 and TRBJ1-4; TRBD1 might be the D (5 bases). The V and J ends lost 0 bases and 0 bases respectively, with 5 bases between them. This CDR3 spans 15 amino acids. Germline V gene data show CDR1 as MNHEY and CDR2 as SVGAGI. The CDR3 loop is CASSYSGATNEKLFF. The CDR3 DNA is TGTGCCAGCAGTTACTCAGGGGCAACTAATGAAAAACTGTTTTTT.

This clone appeared a single time. This chain connects TRBV6-5 to TRBJ2-7; TRBD1 is a possible D gene (6 bases). V lost 6 bases to trimming and J lost 3 bases, with 15 bases between them. The CDR3 is 14 amino acids. CDR1 MNHEY and CDR2 SVGAGI come from the germline V gene. The CDR3 DNA sequence: TGTGCCAGCAGCCTCGACAGGCTGCTCTACGAGCAGTACTTC. Its translation: CASSLDRLLYEQYF.

This clone was detected only once. This chain joins TRBV30 and TRBJ1-5; no firm D call. There are 13 residues in the CDR3. CDR1 is GTSNPN and CDR2 is SVGIG in the germline V gene (reference sequence). The ends were cut back, 4 bases at V and 1 base at J, with 8 bases in the middle. The DNA for the CDR3 is TGTGCCTGGACCTCGGACAGCAATCAGCCCCAGCATTTT. This sequence encodes CAWTSDSNQPQHF.

The CDR3 coding sequence is TGTGCCACCAGCCTACGGGGACAGGGGACTGAAGCTTTCTTT. Residues: CATSLRGQGTEAFF. The rearrangement links TRBV15 to TRBJ1-1; 10 nucleotides align to TRBD1. The CDR3 loop spans 14 amino acids. J was trimmed by 5 bases and V by 5 bases; bases with no gene match: 5. The germline CDR1 and CDR2 sequences are LNHNV and YYDKDF (reference sequence).

The chain carries TRBV18 and TRBJ2-1; D gene uncertain. The CDR3 runs 13 residues. Germline CDR1 and CDR2: KGHSH and LQKENI. Trimming removed 3 bases at V and 5 bases at J, with 8 bases between. The CDR3: CASSPQTNNEQFF. The DNA for the CDR3 is TGTGCCAGCTCACCCCAAACCAACAATGAGCAGTTCTTC.

This clone came up a few times. This chain links TRBV19 with TRBJ2-2; TRBD1 matches 7 bases. J was trimmed by 1 base and V by 4 bases; bases with no gene match: 9. Germline values: CDR1 LNHDA, CDR2 SQIVND (reference sequence). The CDR3 spans 17 residues. CDR3 loop: CASSKTGLVRNTGELFF. CDR3 nucleotide sequence: TGTGCCAGTAGTAAGACAGGGCTGGTTCGGAACACCGGGGAGCTGTTTTTT.

The chain links TRBV14 to TRBJ2-7, with D unresolved. The length of the CDR3 is 13 residues. V was pared by 3 bases and J by 2 bases, with 8 bases between. Germline lookup yields CDR1 SGHDN and CDR2 FVKESK. The CDR3, as DNA: TGTGCCAGCAGCCATCCGGGTCCCTACGAGCAGTACTTC. Its protein product is CASSHPGPYEQYF.

J is TRBJ1-6 and V is TRBV2; 8 bases map to TRBD1. Germline CDR1 SNHLY, CDR2 FYNNEI. V trimming: 3 bases; J trimming: 10 bases; junction bases outside the gene matches: 23. This CDR3 contains 20 residues. The DNA for the CDR3 is TGTGCCAGCAGTGATGCGGGGACAGGACCCAGCGTCGCCCAGAAATCACCCCTCCACTTT. It translates to CASSDAGTGPSVAQKSPLHF.

In this sample, this clone turned up a few times. The CDR3 protein is CASSLVGVSGNTIYF. For the CDR3, the DNA is TGTGCCAGCAGCTTAGTGGGGGTATCTGGAAACACCATATATTTT. The rearrangement joins TRBV7-6 to TRBJ1-3; a weak D match, TRBD1 (5 bases). The germline V gene encodes CDR1 SGHVS and CDR2 FNYEAQ. Trimming shortened V by 1 base and J by 1 base, and 8 bases separated the two germline ends. The CDR3 contains 15 residues.

The rearrangement joins TRBV15 to TRBJ2-5; D call uncertain. Germline V gene lookup returns CDR1 LNHNV and CDR2 YYDKDF (reference sequence). The CDR3 spans 14 residues. The V end was cut by 0 bases, the J end by 0 bases, with 5 bases between. The CDR3 DNA follows: TGTGCCACCAGCAGAGAGACGTACCAAGAGACCCAGTACTTC. As protein: CATSRETYQETQYF.

This clone was observed a few times. The chain couples TRBV9 to TRBJ1-6, with TRBD1 identical over 8 bases. V trimming: 4 bases; J trimming: 10 bases; junction bases outside the gene matches: 13. The CDR3 contains 16 residues. The germline CDR1 and CDR2 sequences are SGDLS and YYNGEE. The CDR3 nucleotides are TGTGCCAGCAGCCCAACCGGACAGGGACGCAAATCACCCCTCCACTTT. It codes for CASSPTGQGRKSPLHF.

The chain joins TRBV5-1 to TRBJ2-2; a possible D gene is TRBD1 (6 bases). The CDR3 loop spans 16 amino acids. Per germline, CDR1 SGHRS and CDR2 YFSETQ. V was pared by 4 bases and J by 3 bases, with 16 bases between. The CDR3, as DNA: TGCGCCAGCAGCAGTAAGAACAGGGCTGACACCGGGGAGCTGTTTTTT. This encodes CASSSKNRADTGELFF.

This clone was counted a single time. The rearrangement uses TRBV9 and TRBJ1-6, with TRBD1 as a possible D gene (6 bases). Germline V lookup: CDR1 SGDLS, CDR2 YYNGEE. Trimming stripped 4 bases from V and 5 bases from J, with 10 bases between. CDR3 size: 14 residues. The CDR3 protein is CASSSRQDNSPLHF. For the CDR3, the DNA is TGTGCCAGCAGCTCCAGACAGGATAATTCACCCCTCCACTTT.

The V and J genes are TRBV7-2 and TRBJ2-2; D is perhaps TRBD1 (6 bases). Germline V gene sequence: CDR1 SGHTA, CDR2 FQGNSA. V was pared by 10 bases and J by 3 bases, with 12 bases between. The CDR3 runs 13 residues. The CDR3 DNA follows: TGTGCCACCCGGGACACAGACACCGGGGAGCTGTTTTTT. Translated, it gives CATRDTDTGELFF.

The V and J genes are TRBV6-6 and TRBJ2-7; tentatively, D is TRBD2 (7 bases). V lost 6 bases and J lost 0, with 15 bases in between. Germline V gene data show CDR1 as MNHNY and CDR2 as SVGAGI (reference sequence). The CDR3 has 15 residues. CDR3 loop: CASSAGGGGSYEQYF. In DNA form, the CDR3 reads TGTGCCAGCAGCGCCGGGGGAGGGGGCTCCTACGAGCAGTACTTC.

The CDR3 DNA is TGTGCCAGTAGTATAGATCGCGGCACTGAAGCTTTCTTT. Protein product: CASSIDRGTEAFF. The chain is built from TRBV19 and TRBJ1-1; D is undetermined. CDR3 size: 13 residues. The germline V and J ends were trimmed by 0 bases and 4 bases, with 6 bases remaining between them. Germline CDR1 LNHDA, CDR2 SQIVND (reference sequence).

The CDR3 region is CASSPRDRVDTEAFF. CDR3 DNA: TGTGCCAGCAGCCCCCGGGACAGGGTGGACACTGAAGCTTTCTTT. V and J are TRBV7-8 and TRBJ1-1; 9 bases match TRBD1. The ends lost 5 bases at V and 3 bases at J; junction bases unmatched: 7. The CDR3 totals 15 residues. From germline, CDR1 is SGHVS and CDR2 FQNEAQ.

The genes are TRBV7-9 and TRBJ2-1; D may be TRBD1 (5 bases). V was trimmed by 5 bases and J by 6 bases, leaving 20 bases between them. Germline V gene lookup returns CDR1 SEHNR and CDR2 FQNEAQ (reference sequence). This CDR3 spans 16 amino acids. CDR3 in DNA: TGTGCCAGCAGCACAAAACAGGAACTGACGACCAATGAGCAGTTCTTC. Residues: CASSTKQELTTNEQFF. The variable domain in full, with the rest retrieved from reference TRBV7-9 and TRBJ2-1, is DTGVSQNPRHKITKRGQNVTFRCDPISEHNRLYWYRQTLGQGPEFLTYFQNEAQLEKSRLLSDRFSAERPKGSFSTLEIQRTEQGDSAMYLCASSTKQELTTNEQFFGPGTRLTVL.

The chain uses TRBV29-1 and TRBJ1-2, with D possibly being TRBD1 (5 bases). CDR3 size: 15 residues. V lost 4 bases and J 8 bases, leaving 23 bases between the germline ends. Germline V gene lookup returns CDR1 SQVTM and CDR2 ANQGSEA. CDR3 in amino acids: CSVVGGTRQSKGYTF. CDR3 sequence (DNA): TGCAGCGTTGTTGGGGGGACGCGGCAGTCGAAAGGCTACACCTTC.

J is TRBJ2-1 and V is TRBV7-9, with D possibly matching TRBD2 (6 bases). V was shortened by 5 bases and J by 0 bases, with 17 bases between the two germline ends. The germline V gene has CDR1 SEHNR and CDR2 FQNEAQ (reference sequence). The CDR3 contains 17 residues. The CDR3 protein is CASSGSQTRSSYNEQFF. CDR3 sequence (DNA): TGTGCCAGCAGCGGAAGTCAGACTAGAAGCTCCTACAATGAGCAGTTCTTC.

This sequence joins TRBV2 and TRBJ1-2, with D possibly matching TRBD1 (6 bases). V was clipped by 1 base and J by 2 bases, with 8 bases between them. Germline CDR1 reads SNHLY; CDR2 reads FYNNEI. The CDR3 length is 14 residues. In DNA, the CDR3 is TGTGCCAGCAGTGAAGGGCAGGGGAACTATGGCTACACCTTC. Protein product: CASSEGQGNYGYTF.

The chain recombines TRBV7-2 with TRBJ2-5; 12 bases line up with TRBD2. This CDR3 is 16 amino acids long. Unmatched junction bases numbered 10, after V lost 4 bases and J lost 7 bases. The V gene's germline CDR1 is SGHTA and CDR2 FQGNSA. In DNA form, the CDR3 reads TGTGCCAGCAGCTCAGCCGAACTAGCGGGGGGTGCGACCCAGTACTTC. Translation: CASSSAELAGGATQYF.

This clone occurred once. The V call is TRBV11-2, the J call TRBJ1-2; 7 bases agree with TRBD1. Per the germline V gene, CDR1 is SGHAT and CDR2 is FQNNGV. The CDR3 extends over 15 amino acids. V shed 5 bases, J shed 3 bases, and the junction held 9 bases outside the gene matches. CDR3 protein: CASSPQVGTDYGYTF. CDR3 in DNA: TGTGCCAGCAGCCCCCAGGTGGGGACAGACTATGGCTACACCTTC.

The chain couples TRBV29-1 to TRBJ2-1, with 8 bases that match TRBD2. This CDR3 is built from 15 residues. Trimming cost V 6 bases and J 4 bases; bases outside gene matches: 11. The germline V gene has CDR1 SQVTM and CDR2 ANQGSEA. In DNA, the CDR3 is TGCAGCGTCTCCGGGCTGGCGGGGGGATACAATGAGCAGTTCTTC. It specifies CSVSGLAGGYNEQFF.